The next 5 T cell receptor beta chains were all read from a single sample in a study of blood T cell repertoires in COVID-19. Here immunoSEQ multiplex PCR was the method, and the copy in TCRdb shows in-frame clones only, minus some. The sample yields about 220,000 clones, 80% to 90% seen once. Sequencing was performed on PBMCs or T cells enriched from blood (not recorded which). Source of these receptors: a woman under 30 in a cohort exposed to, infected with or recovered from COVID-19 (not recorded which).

CDR3 in DNA: TGTGCCAGCAGCCAAGCGACGGGAATCTACAATGAGCAGTTCTTC. Amino acids: CASSQATGIYNEQFF. The rearrangement uses TRBV3-1 (or the pseudogene TRBV3-2) and TRBJ2-1; D is possibly TRBD2 (5 bases). Germline CDR1 reads LGHDT; CDR2 reads YNNKEL (reference sequence). The CDR3 loop spans 15 amino acids. Trimming took off 1 base at V and 3 bases at J, with 10 bases between the two ends.

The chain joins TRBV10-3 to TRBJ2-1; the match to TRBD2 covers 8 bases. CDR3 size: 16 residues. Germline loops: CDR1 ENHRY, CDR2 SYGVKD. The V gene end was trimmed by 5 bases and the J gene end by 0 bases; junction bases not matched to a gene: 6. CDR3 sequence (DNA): TGTGCCATCAGTAAACGCGGGGGGAGCTCCTACAATGAGCAGTTCTTC. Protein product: CAISKRGGSSYNEQFF.

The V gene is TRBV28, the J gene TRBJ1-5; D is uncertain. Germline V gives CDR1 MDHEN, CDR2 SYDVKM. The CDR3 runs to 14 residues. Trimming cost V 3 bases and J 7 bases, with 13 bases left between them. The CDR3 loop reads CASSLWAERQPQHF. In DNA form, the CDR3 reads TGTGCCAGCAGTTTGTGGGCTGAAAGACAGCCCCAGCATTTT.

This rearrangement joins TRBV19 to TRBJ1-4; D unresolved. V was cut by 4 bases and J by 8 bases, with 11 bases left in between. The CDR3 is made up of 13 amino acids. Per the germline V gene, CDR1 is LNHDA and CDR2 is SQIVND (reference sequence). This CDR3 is CASSSSRGEKLFF. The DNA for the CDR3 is TGTGCCAGTAGTAGTTCCAGAGGAGAAAAACTGTTTTTT. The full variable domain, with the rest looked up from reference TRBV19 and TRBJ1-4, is DGGITQSPKYLFRKEGQNVTLSCEQNLNHDAMYWYRQDPGQGLRLIYYSQIVNDFQKGDIAEGYSVSREKKESFPLTVTSAQKNPTAFYLCASSSSRGEKLFFGSGTQLSVL.

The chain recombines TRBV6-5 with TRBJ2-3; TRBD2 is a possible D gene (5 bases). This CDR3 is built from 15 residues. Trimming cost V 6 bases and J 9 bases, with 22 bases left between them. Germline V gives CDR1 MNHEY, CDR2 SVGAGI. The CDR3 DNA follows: TGTGCCAGCAGCCCCACGGGCGGACTCCCTGGCACGCAGTATTTT. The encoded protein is CASSPTGGLPGTQYF.